A single sample is the source of the 16 T cell receptor beta chains below, sequenced in a study of cytomegalovirus exposure and HLA in healthy donors. Researchers ran the PCR with 60 Vbeta and 13 Jbeta primers. Repertoires were generated with immunoSEQ multiplex PCR, while TCRdb's copy carries only in-frame clones and drops some. Of 270,000 or so clones detected, nearly 95% appear once; the ten largest clones hold about 1.5%. The sequenced material came from PBMCs. These receptors all stem from a girl aged 2 to 9 in good health and CMV-seronegative.

This clone was seen a handful of times. The genes are TRBV5-4 and TRBJ2-2; TRBD2 might be the D (6 bases). The V and J ends lost 4 bases and 2 bases respectively, with 9 bases between them. The CDR3 contains 14 residues. Germline lookup yields CDR1 SGHNT and CDR2 YYREEE (reference sequence). This chain's CDR3 is CASSRESNTGELFF. Here the CDR3 DNA reads TGTGCCAGCAGCCGGGAGTCCAACACCGGGGAGCTGTTTTTT.

In DNA, the CDR3 is TGTGCCAGCAGTGTGTCTAGCGGGATGCATGAGCAGTTCTTC. This sequence encodes CASSVSSGMHEQFF. The chain has TRBV2 and TRBJ2-1, with 9 bases matching TRBD2. Germline CDR1 reads SNHLY; CDR2 reads FYNNEI. J lost 8 bases, V lost 4 bases, and 6 bases had no gene match. This CDR3 contains 14 residues.

The chain's CDR3 is CASSQISVDEQFF. The CDR3 region has the DNA TGCGCCAGCAGCCAAATCTCAGTGGATGAGCAGTTCTTC. V is TRBV4-1 and J is TRBJ2-1, with D uncertain. This CDR3 is built from 13 residues. Germline CDR1 MGHRA, CDR2 YSYEKL. The V end was cut by 2 bases, the J end by 8 bases, with 10 bases between.

In this sample, this clone turned up once. V gene TRBV2 combines with J gene TRBJ2-2; D may be TRBD1 (5 bases). Germline CDR1 reads SNHLY; CDR2 reads FYNNEI. There are 13 residues in the CDR3. The ends were cut back, 5 bases at V and 1 base at J, with 5 bases in the middle. This CDR3 is CASSRGNTGELFF. In DNA, the CDR3 is TGTGCCAGCAGTAGGGGGAACACCGGGGAGCTGTTTTTT.

V gene TRBV15 combines with J gene TRBJ1-1; 8 bases agree with TRBD1. This CDR3 region has 14 residues. CDR1 LNHNV and CDR2 YYDKDF come from the germline V gene (reference sequence). The trim removed 4 bases at V and 3 bases at J, leaving 4 bases unmatched. The CDR3 reads CATSISGGHTEAFF. The CDR3 DNA follows: TGTGCCACCAGCATTTCAGGGGGCCACACTGAAGCTTTCTTT.

The table lists this clone with a count of one. V is TRBV23-1 and J is TRBJ1-1, with TRBD1 matching 8 bases. TRBV23-1 counts as an open reading frame of uncertain function. J gave up 1 base and V 4 bases, and 23 bases lay outside the gene matches. This CDR3 comprises 21 residues. The CDR3 region has the DNA TGCGCCAGCAGTCGATACGGACAGGGATTTGTGTCGAGAGTAAAGAACACTGAAGCTTTCTTT. Translation: CASSRYGQGFVSRVKNTEAFF.

V and J are TRBV4-2 and TRBJ2-7; unclear D gene. The CDR3 contains 11 residues. Germline assignment: CDR1 LGHNA and CDR2 YNFKEQ. V was clipped by 4 bases and J by 4 bases, with 5 bases between them. The CDR3 region is CASSPGYEQYF. CDR3 nucleotides: TGTGCCAGCAGCCCAGGTTACGAGCAGTACTTC.

The V gene is TRBV6-6, the J gene TRBJ1-1; tentatively, D is TRBD1 (5 bases). Germline-derived CDR1 and CDR2 are MNHNY and SVGAGI (reference sequence). Trimming removed 1 base from V and 4 bases from J, with 10 bases in between. The CDR3 totals 14 residues. The CDR3 reads CASSYFRQSTEAFF. DNA for the CDR3: TGTGCCAGCAGTTACTTTCGACAGAGCACTGAAGCTTTCTTT.

The chain recombines TRBV5-6 with TRBJ2-7; D uncertain. CDR3 length: 13 amino acids. Germline V lookup: CDR1 SGHDT, CDR2 YYEEEE. Trimming took 5 bases from V and 3 from J, leaving 12 bases between them. CDR3 in amino acids: CASSSGTDYEQYF. The CDR3 nucleotides are TGTGCCAGCAGTTCAGGCACAGACTACGAGCAGTACTTC.

The V and J genes are TRBV5-8 and TRBJ2-2; no clear D gene. CDR3 size: 13 residues. Between the trimmed V and J ends, which lost 2 bases and 3 bases, there was a span of 5 bases. Germline V gene lookup returns CDR1 SGHTS and CDR2 YDEGEE. DNA of the CDR3: TGTGCCAGCAGCTTTGCGCACACCGGGGAGCTGTTTTTT. The encoded protein is CASSFAHTGELFF.

The V gene is TRBV6-1, the J gene TRBJ1-4; 7 bases map to TRBD1. Germline loops: CDR1 MNHNS, CDR2 SASEGT. The CDR3 is 15 amino acids. V lost 3 bases to trimming and J lost 3 bases; unmatched junction nucleotides: 4. Written as DNA, the CDR3 is TGTGCCAGCAGTGACTCACAGGGGCCTAATGAAAAACTGTTTTTT. Its protein product is CASSDSQGPNEKLFF.

The sample holds a few counts of this clone. The CDR3 region has the DNA TGCGCCAGCAGCTTCCGAAACCTTTGGGGACTAGGGGGCTATGGCTACACCTTC. Protein sequence: CASSFRNLWGLGGYGYTF. This chain joins TRBV4-1 and TRBJ1-2; D may be TRBD1 (6 bases). V lost 5 bases and J lost 4, with 26 bases in between. CDR3 length equals 18 residues. CDR1 is MGHRA and CDR2 is YSYEKL in the germline V gene.

The V call is TRBV7-2, the J call TRBJ1-2; 7 bases line up with TRBD1. This CDR3 has 14 amino acids. Germline loops: CDR1 SGHTA, CDR2 FQGNSA. With 5 bases clipped from V and 2 bases from J, the junction kept 5 bases outside the gene matches. CDR3 bases: TGTGCCAGCAGCGCCCGACAGGGCAACTATGGCTACACCTTC. Translating it yields CASSARQGNYGYTF.

This clone was recorded once. The chain combines TRBV13 with TRBJ2-1; D is unresolved. V was shortened by 5 bases and J by 6 bases, with 11 bases between the two germline ends. This CDR3 is 13 amino acids long. From germline, CDR1 is PRHDT and CDR2 FYEKMQ (reference sequence). The CDR3 sequence is CASSLTGLNEQFF. The CDR3 DNA is TGTGCCAGCAGCCTTACGGGTCTCAATGAGCAGTTCTTC.

This clone turned up a few times. The chain has TRBV19 and TRBJ1-6; D is ambiguous. The CDR3 contains 15 residues. CDR1 is LNHDA and CDR2 is SQIVND in the germline V gene (reference sequence). V was cut by 5 bases and J by 0 bases, with 8 bases left in between. The CDR3 sequence: CASSAPGSYNSPLHF. As DNA, the CDR3 is TGTGCCAGTAGTGCCCCGGGCTCCTATAATTCACCCCTCCACTTT.

The chain recombines TRBV27 with TRBJ1-5; 9 bases are a match to TRBD1. The length of the CDR3 is 16 residues. V lost 4 bases, J lost 2 bases, and 6 bases stayed unmatched. CDR1 and CDR2 from the germline V gene are MNHEY and SMNVEV (reference sequence). DNA for the CDR3: TGTGCCAGCAGTTCTACAGGGGGCGCCGGCAATCAGCCCCAGCATTTT. Residues: CASSSTGGAGNQPQHF.